This note documents a single TCR beta chain sequence. The data are from a study of OX40 agonist ivuxolimab in advanced cancers. The overall study: Each dose-escalation patient presented with hepatocellular carcinoma, melanoma, renal cell or head and neck cancer. Prior anti-PD-1, anti-PD-L1 or anti-CTLA-4 therapy did not bar entry, and about 38% had some.

Repertoires were generated with immunoSEQ multiplex PCR, while TCRdb's copy carries only in-frame clones and drops some. The sample lists 61,000 or so clones; nearly 85% were seen once. This CDR3 has 13 residues. V lost 5 bases and J 7 bases, leaving 14 bases between the germline ends. The germline V gene has CDR1 MNHEY and CDR2 SMNVEV (reference sequence). Blood samples were obtained at baseline, cycle 4 day 1, and cycle 7 day 1. This material consisted of CD4+ or CD8+ T cells sorted from blood, taken in a trial of the OX40 agonist ivuxolimab. The receptor was derived from an adult with an advanced solid tumor such as melanoma, head and neck, liver or kidney cancer. The chain joins TRBV27 to TRBJ1-2; possible D gene TRBD1, 6 bases. CDR3 region: CASSARGGIGYTF. DNA for the CDR3: TGTGCCAGCAGTGCGAGGGGGGGCATTGGCTACACCTTC.